Listed below are T cell receptor beta chains from one sample, sequenced in a study of blood T cell repertoires in COVID-19. The table came from immunoSEQ multiplex PCR; TCRdb's copy has only in-frame clones and leaves some out. The repertoire has fewer than 15,000 clones, roughly 84% of them found once; the top ten carry roughly 32%. Sequencing was done on a sample of peripheral blood. The receptors derive from a man over 45 with active COVID-19. CDR3s include the opening cysteine and the closing phenylalanine or tryptophan. Fields, in order: V gene, D gene, clone size, J gene, CDR3 protein, CDR3 DNA. D genes are given only for firm matches. Not all rows give a size; the values are once, few, many and, for expanded clones, a class.

TRBV7-6	TRBD1	-	TRBJ2-2	CASSLARGQPNTGELFF	TGTGCCAGCAGCTTAGCACGGGGACAGCCGAACACCGGGGAGCTGTTTTTT
TRBV6-5	TRBD2	-	TRBJ2-1	CASSISGRSNEQFF	TGTGCCAGCAGCATTAGCGGGAGATCCAATGAGCAGTTCTTC
TRBV7-2	TRBD2	once	TRBJ2-5	CASSFWREGLEETQYF	TGTGCCAGCAGCTTTTGGCGGGAGGGCCTCGAAGAGACCCAGTACTTC
TRBV18	-	-	TRBJ2-3	CASSRPRWQYF	TGTGCCAGCTCACGGCCCCGATGGCAGTATTTT
TRBV25-1	-	few	TRBJ1-1	CASSDMGRDTEAFF	TGTGCCAGCAGTGATATGGGGCGGGATACTGAAGCTTTCTTT
TRBV11-2	TRBD1	few	TRBJ1-4	CASSLLRDRATNEKLFF	TGTGCCAGCAGCTTACTCCGGGACAGGGCAACTAATGAAAAACTGTTTTTT
TRBV6-5	-	-	TRBJ2-7	CASRDSYEQYF	TGTGCCAGCAGGGACAGCTACGAGCAGTACTTC
TRBV28	TRBD1	-	TRBJ2-7	CASSRDSRYEQYF	TGTGCCAGCAGTCGGGACAGTAGATACGAGCAGTACTTC
TRBV4-1	-	-	TRBJ2-7	CASSPTNDYEQYF	TGCGCCAGCAGCCCCACTAACGACTACGAGCAGTACTTC
TRBV9	TRBD1	-	TRBJ2-7	CASSVGQVSSYEQYF	TGTGCCAGCAGCGTTGGACAGGTGAGCTCCTACGAGCAGTACTTC
TRBV10-2	TRBD1	few	TRBJ2-7	CASSVAGTVGSTRQYF	TGCGCCAGCAGTGTGGCTGGGACAGTGGGGTCTACGAGGCAGTACTTC
TRBV10-3	-	once	TRBJ2-7	CAITPGDSSSYEQYF	TGTGCCATCACCCCGGGGGACTCTTCCTCCTACGAGCAGTACTTC
TRBV19	TRBD1	-	TRBJ1-1	CASRRQGADTEAFF	TGTGCCAGTAGGAGACAGGGGGCTGACACTGAAGCTTTCTTT
TRBV7-8	-	-	TRBJ2-3	CASSLGRWTGTDTQYF	TGTGCCAGCAGCTTAGGTCGCTGGACGGGGACAGATACGCAGTATTTT
TRBV19	-	-	TRBJ2-1	CASSIGLGDEQFF	TGTGCCAGTAGTATCGGACTCGGGGATGAGCAGTTCTTC
TRBV10-1	TRBD2	-	TRBJ2-1	CASSTKRDYYNEQFF	TGCGCCAGCAGTACGAAGCGGGATTACTACAATGAGCAGTTCTTC
TRBV7-9	TRBD2	-	TRBJ2-1	CASSSRTSGIFEQFF	TGTGCCAGCAGCTCGAGGACTAGCGGGATTTTTGAGCAGTTCTTC
TRBV4-1	-	-	TRBJ2-7	CASSQEGALAYEQYF	TGCGCCAGCAGCCAAGAAGGCGCGCTAGCCTACGAGCAGTACTTC
TRBV28	TRBD1	few	TRBJ2-7	CASSAPSDRQGYEQYF	TGTGCCAGCAGTGCACCATCTGATCGACAGGGGTACGAGCAGTACTTC
TRBV11-2	TRBD1	once	TRBJ1-2	CASNIGQGAGGYTF	TGTGCCAGCAACATAGGACAGGGGGCGGGTGGCTACACCTTC
TRBV28	TRBD2	once	TRBJ2-7	CASSFRAGGPVFYEQYF	TGTGCCAGCAGTTTTCGGGCGGGAGGCCCGGTGTTCTACGAGCAGTACTTC
TRBV9	-	-	TRBJ2-2	CASSSRGTGELFF	TGTGCCAGCAGCTCACGCGGCACCGGGGAGCTGTTTTTT
TRBV11-3	-	-	TRBJ2-1	CARTAGFDNEQFF	TGTGCAAGGACAGCAGGGTTCGACAATGAGCAGTTCTTC
TRBV18	-	-	TRBJ2-2	CASSLQGPGELFF	TGTGCCAGCTCACTACAGGGACCCGGGGAGCTGTTTTTT
TRBV4-2	TRBD1	-	TRBJ1-1	CASSPLQGGNTEAFF	TGTGCCAGCAGCCCATTACAGGGGGGGAACACTGAAGCTTTCTTT
TRBV2	-	few	TRBJ1-4	CASSAVGLLGEKLFF	TGTGCCAGCAGTGCGGTGGGCCTCCTGGGCGAAAAACTGTTTTTT
TRBV29-1	-	-	TRBJ1-2	CSVDWQTNYGYTF	TGCAGCGTTGATTGGCAGACTAACTATGGCTACACCTTC
TRBV3-1/TRBV3-2	TRBD2	-	TRBJ2-5	CASSQVRLAGGPWETQYF	TGTGCCAGCAGCCAAGTTAGACTAGCGGGAGGGCCTTGGGAGACCCAGTACTTC
TRBV5-6	TRBD1	-	TRBJ1-4	CASSCRDRGNPEPEKLFF	TGTGCCAGCAGCTGCCGGGACAGGGGCAACCCAGAACCTGAAAAACTGTTTTTT
TRBV5-4	-	-	TRBJ2-5	CASSPHNTGQETQYF	TGTGCCAGCAGCCCACACAATACAGGGCAAGAGACCCAGTACTTC
TRBV6-5	-	-	TRBJ2-7	CASRLLADEQYF	TGTGCCAGCCGACTATTGGCCGACGAGCAGTACTTC
TRBV27	TRBD1	-	TRBJ1-2	CASRLTGETYGYTF	TGTGCCAGCAGATTGACAGGGGAGACCTATGGCTACACCTTC
TRBV2	-	few	TRBJ1-3	CASSDSHPGNTIYF	TGTGCCAGCAGTGATAGTCACCCTGGAAACACCATATATTTT
TRBV28	-	-	TRBJ2-6	CASSFHWVGHTSGANVLTF	TGTGCCAGCAGTTTTCATTGGGTTGGGCACACCTCTGGGGCCAACGTCCTGACTTTC
TRBV25-1	TRBD1	-	TRBJ2-7	CASSLGQGYEQYF	TGTGCCAGCAGCCTGGGACAGGGTTACGAGCAGTACTTC
TRBV2	-	-	TRBJ2-7	CASRDQQGAGLHEQYF	TGTGCCAGCAGGGATCAACAGGGAGCCGGGCTCCACGAGCAGTACTTC
TRBV29-1	TRBD2	-	TRBJ2-7	CSVEGAGGIYEQYF	TGCAGCGTTGAGGGTGCGGGAGGGATCTACGAGCAGTACTTC
TRBV5-6	-	-	TRBJ2-7	CASSLQGFHEQYF	TGTGCCAGCAGCCTGCAGGGGTTCCACGAGCAGTACTTC